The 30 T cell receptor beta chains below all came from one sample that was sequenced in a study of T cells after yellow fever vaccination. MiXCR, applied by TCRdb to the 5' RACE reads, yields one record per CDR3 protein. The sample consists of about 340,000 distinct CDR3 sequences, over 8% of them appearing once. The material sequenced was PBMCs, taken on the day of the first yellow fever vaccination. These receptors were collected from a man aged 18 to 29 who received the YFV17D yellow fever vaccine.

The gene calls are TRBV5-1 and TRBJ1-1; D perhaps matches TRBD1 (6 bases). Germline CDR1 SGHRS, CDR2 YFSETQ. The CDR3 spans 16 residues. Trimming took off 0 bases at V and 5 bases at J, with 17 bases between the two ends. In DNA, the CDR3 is TGCGCCAGCAGCTTGGGTACGGGGGGCAGTGGAACTGAAGCTTTCTTT. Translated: CASSLGTGGSGTEAFF. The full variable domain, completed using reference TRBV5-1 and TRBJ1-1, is KAGVTQTPRYLIKTRGQQVTLSCSPISGHRSVSWYQQTPGQGLQFLFEYFSETQRNKGNFPGRFSGRQFSNSRSEMNVSTLELGDSALYLCASSLGTGGSGTEAFFGQGTRLTVV.

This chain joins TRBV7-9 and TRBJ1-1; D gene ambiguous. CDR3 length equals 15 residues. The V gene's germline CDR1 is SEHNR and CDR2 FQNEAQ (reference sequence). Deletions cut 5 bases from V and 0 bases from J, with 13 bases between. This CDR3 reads CASSPTGSLNTEAFF. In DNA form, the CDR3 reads TGTGCCAGCAGCCCTACGGGGTCCTTGAACACTGAAGCTTTCTTT.

The CDR3, as DNA: TGTGCCAGCAGCGTAAAGCCCCCAGGGGGGTACAATGAGCAGTTCTTC. Translation gives CASSVKPPGGYNEQFF. J is TRBJ2-1 and V is TRBV9, with D possibly being TRBD1 (7 bases). Looked up from germline, CDR1 is SGDLS and CDR2 is YYNGEE. V was cut by 1 base and J by 4 bases, with 15 bases left in between. The CDR3 has 16 amino acids.

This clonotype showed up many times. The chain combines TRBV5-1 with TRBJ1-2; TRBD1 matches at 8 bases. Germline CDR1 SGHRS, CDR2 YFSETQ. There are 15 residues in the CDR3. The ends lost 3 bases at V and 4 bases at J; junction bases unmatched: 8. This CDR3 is CASSSDDRGSYGYTF. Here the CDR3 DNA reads TGCGCCAGCAGCTCAGACGACAGGGGTTCCTATGGCTACACCTTC.

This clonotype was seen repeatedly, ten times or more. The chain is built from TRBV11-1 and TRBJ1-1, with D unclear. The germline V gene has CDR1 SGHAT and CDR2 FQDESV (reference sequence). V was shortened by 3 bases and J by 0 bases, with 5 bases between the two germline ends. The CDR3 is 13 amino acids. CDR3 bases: TGTGCCAGCAGCTTGGAAATGAACACTGAAGCTTTCTTT. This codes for CASSLEMNTEAFF.

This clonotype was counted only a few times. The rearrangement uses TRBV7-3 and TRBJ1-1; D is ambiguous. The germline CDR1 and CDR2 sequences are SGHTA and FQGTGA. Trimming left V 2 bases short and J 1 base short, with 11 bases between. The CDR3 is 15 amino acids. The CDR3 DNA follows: TGTGCCAGCAGCTTAGTTGAGTTACCGAACACTGAAGCTTTCTTT. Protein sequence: CASSLVELPNTEAFF.

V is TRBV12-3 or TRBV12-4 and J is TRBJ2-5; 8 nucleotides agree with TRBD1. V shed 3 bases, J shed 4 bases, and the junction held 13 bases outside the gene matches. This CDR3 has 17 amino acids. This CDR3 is CASSFGYMDRVGETQYF. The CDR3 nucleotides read TGTGCCAGCAGTTTCGGGTATATGGACAGGGTAGGAGAGACCCAGTACTTC.

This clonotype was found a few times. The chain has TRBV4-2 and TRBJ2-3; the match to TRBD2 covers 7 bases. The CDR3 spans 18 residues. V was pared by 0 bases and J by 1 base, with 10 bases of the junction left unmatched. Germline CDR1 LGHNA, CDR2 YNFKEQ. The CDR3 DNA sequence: TGTGCCAGCAGCCAAGAAATCTTAACCAGCGGGGGCACAGATACGCAGTATTTT. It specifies CASSQEILTSGGTDTQYF.

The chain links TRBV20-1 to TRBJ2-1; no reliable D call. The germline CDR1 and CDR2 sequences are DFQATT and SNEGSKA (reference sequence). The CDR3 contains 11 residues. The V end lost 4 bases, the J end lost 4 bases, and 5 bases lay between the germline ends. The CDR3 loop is CSATRYNEQFF. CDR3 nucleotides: TGCAGTGCTACCAGGTACAATGAGCAGTTCTTC.

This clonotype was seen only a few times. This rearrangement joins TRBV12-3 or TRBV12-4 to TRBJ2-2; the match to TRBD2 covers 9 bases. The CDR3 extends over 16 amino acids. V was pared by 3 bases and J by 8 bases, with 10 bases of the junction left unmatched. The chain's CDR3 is CASSFAASGVSGELFF. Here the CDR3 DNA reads TGTGCCAGCAGTTTTGCGGCTAGCGGGGTGTCAGGGGAGCTGTTTTTT.

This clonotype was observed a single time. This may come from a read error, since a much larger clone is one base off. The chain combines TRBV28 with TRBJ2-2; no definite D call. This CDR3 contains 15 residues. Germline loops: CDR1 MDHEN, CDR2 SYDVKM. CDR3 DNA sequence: TGTACCAGCAGTTTTGCCAGTGCGAACACCGGGGAGCTGTTTTTT. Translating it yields CTSSFASANTGELFF.

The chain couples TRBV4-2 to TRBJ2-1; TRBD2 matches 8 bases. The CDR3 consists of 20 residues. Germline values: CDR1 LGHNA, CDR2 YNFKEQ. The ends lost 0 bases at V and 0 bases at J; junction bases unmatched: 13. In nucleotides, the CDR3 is TGTGCCAGCAGCCAAGATTTGGGAAGCGGGGGAACCAGCTCCTACAATGAGCAGTTCTTC. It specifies CASSQDLGSGGTSSYNEQFF.

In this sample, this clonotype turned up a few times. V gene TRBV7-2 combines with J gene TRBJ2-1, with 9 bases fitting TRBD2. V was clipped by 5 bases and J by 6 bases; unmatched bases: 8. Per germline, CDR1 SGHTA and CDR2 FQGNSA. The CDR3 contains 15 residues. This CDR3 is CASSLERGVGNEQFF. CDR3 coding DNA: TGTGCCAGCAGCCTTGAGCGGGGGGTTGGCAATGAGCAGTTCTTC.

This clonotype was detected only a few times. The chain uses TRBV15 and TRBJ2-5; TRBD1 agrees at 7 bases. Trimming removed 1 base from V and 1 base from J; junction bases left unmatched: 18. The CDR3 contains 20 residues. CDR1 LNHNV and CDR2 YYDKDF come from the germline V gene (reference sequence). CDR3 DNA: TGTGCCACCAGCAGAGTCTCGGAAGGGCTGGCTGAGGGGGCCCAAGAGACCCAGTACTTC. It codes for CATSRVSEGLAEGAQETQYF.

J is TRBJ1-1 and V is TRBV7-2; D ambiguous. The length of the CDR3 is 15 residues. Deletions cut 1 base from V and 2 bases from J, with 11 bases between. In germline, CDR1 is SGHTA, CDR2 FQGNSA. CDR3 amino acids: CASSLGWALNTEAFF. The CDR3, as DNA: TGTGCCAGCAGCTTAGGATGGGCTCTAAACACTGAAGCTTTCTTT.

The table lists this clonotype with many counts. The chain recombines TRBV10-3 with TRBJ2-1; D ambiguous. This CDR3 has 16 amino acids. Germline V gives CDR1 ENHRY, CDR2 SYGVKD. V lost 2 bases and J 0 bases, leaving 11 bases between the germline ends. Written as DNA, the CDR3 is TGTGCCATCAGTGAGGCCAGCCCTAGCTCCTACAATGAGCAGTTCTTC. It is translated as CAISEASPSSYNEQFF.

CDR3 bases: TGTGCCAGCAGCCCCATGGACATGTACGAGCAGTACGTC. It specifies CASSPMDMYEQYV. V is TRBV7-8 and J is TRBJ2-7, with D perhaps matching TRBD1 (5 bases). This CDR3 has 13 amino acids. Trimming cost V 5 bases and J 4 bases, with 12 bases left between them. Germline assignment: CDR1 SGHVS and CDR2 FQNEAQ.

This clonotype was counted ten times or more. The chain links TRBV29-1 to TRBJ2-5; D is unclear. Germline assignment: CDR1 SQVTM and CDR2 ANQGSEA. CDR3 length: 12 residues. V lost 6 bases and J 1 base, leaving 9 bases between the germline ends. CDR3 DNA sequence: TGCAGCGTACTACAACTCCAAGAGACCCAGTACTTC. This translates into CSVLQLQETQYF.

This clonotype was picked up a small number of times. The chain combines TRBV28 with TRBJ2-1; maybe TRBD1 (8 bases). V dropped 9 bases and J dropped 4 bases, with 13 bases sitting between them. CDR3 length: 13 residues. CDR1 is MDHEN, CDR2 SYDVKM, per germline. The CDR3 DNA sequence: TGTGCCAGTGGACAGGGAGGGTACAATGAGCAGTTCTTC. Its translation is CASGQGGYNEQFF.

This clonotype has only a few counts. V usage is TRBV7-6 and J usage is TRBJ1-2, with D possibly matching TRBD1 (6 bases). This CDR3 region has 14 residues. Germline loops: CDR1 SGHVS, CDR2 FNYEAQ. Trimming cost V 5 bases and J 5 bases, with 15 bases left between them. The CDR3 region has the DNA TGTGCCAGCAGCCTTCAACCCACAGGGTATGGCTACACCTTC. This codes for CASSLQPTGYGYTF.

In DNA form, the CDR3 reads TGTGCCAGCAGCCACACAGGAATTCCAAACATTCAGTACTTC. Its translation is CASSHTGIPNIQYF. V usage is TRBV14 and J usage is TRBJ2-4, with D maybe TRBD1 (5 bases). The CDR3 contains 14 residues. Germline V lookup: CDR1 SGHDN, CDR2 FVKESK. V lost 3 bases and J 6 bases, leaving 12 bases between the germline ends.

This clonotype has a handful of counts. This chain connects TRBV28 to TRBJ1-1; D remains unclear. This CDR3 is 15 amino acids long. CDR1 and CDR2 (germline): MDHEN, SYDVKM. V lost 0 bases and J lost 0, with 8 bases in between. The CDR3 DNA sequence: TGTGCCAGCAGTTTATGGGGCAGCTTGAACACTGAAGCTTTCTTT. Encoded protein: CASSLWGSLNTEAFF.

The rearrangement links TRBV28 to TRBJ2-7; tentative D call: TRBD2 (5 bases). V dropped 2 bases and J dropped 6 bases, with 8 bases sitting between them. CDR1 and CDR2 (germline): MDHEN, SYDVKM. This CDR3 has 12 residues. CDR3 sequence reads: CASSLRGLEQYV. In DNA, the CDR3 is TGTGCCAGCAGTTTACGGGGTCTCGAGCAGTACGTC.

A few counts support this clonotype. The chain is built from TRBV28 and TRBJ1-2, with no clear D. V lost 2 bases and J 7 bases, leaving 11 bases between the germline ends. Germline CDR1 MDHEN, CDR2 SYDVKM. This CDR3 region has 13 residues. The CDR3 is CASSLDGLTGYTF. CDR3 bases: TGTGCCAGCAGTTTAGACGGCTTAACTGGCTACACCTTC.

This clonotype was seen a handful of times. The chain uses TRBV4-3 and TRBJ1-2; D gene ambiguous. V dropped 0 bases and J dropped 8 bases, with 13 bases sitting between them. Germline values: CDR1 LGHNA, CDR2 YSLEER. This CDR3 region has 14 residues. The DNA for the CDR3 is TGCGCCAGCAGCCAAGATCTTAGCGTCGAAGGCTACACCTTC. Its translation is CASSQDLSVEGYTF.

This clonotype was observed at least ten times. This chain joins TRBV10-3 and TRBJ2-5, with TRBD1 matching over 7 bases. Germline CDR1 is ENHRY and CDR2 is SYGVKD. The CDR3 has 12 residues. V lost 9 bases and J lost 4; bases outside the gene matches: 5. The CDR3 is CAIGGSGETQYF. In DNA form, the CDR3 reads TGTGCCATAGGGGGCTCGGGAGAGACCCAGTACTTC.

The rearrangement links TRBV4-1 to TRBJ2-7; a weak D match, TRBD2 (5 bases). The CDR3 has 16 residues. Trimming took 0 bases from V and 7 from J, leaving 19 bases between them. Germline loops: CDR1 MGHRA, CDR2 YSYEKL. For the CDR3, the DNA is TGCGCCAGCAGCCAAGAATTAAGGGCCAAACGGAGGGAGCAGTACTTC. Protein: CASSQELRAKRREQYF.

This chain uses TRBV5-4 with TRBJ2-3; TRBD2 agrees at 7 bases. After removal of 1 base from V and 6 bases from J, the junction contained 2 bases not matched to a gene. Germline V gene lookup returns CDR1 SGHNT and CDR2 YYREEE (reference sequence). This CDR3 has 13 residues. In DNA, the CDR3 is TGTGCCAGCAGCTTGCGGGGGGTGGATACGCAGTATTTT. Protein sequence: CASSLRGVDTQYF. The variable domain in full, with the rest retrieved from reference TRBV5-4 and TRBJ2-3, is ETGVTQSPTHLIKTRGQQVTLRCSSQSGHNTVSWYQQALGQGPQFIFQYYREEENGRGNFPPRFSGLQFPNYSSELNVNALELDDSALYLCASSLRGVDTQYFGPGTRLTVL.

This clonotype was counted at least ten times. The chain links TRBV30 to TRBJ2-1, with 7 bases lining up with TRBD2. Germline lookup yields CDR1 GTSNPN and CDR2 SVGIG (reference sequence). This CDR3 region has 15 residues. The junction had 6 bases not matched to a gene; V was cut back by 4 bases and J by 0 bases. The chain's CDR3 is CAWIEAGRSYNEQFF. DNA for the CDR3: TGTGCCTGGATAGAAGCGGGGCGCTCCTACAATGAGCAGTTCTTC.

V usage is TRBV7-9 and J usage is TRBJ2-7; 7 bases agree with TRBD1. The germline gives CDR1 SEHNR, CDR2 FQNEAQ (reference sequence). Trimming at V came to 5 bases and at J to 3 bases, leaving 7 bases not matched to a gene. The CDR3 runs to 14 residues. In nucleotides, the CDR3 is TGTGCCAGCAGCCCGATGGGACAGATCTACGAGCAGTACTTC. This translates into CASSPMGQIYEQYF. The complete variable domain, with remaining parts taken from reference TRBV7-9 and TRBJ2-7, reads DTGVSQNPRHKITKRGQNVTFRCDPISEHNRLYWYRQTLGQGPEFLTYFQNEAQLEKSRLLSDRFSAERPKGSFSTLEIQRTEQGDSAMYLCASSPMGQIYEQYFGPGTRLTVT.